The 22 T cell receptor beta chains listed next were all sequenced from one sample in a study of regulatory T cells in long-lasting Graves disease. This sample's time point: newly diagnosed GD, antithyroid drugs for less than 3 months. PBMC-extracted RNA yielded the TCR library. With iRepertoire HTBI primers and Arm-PCR of CDR3 regions, TCR beta libraries were built. TCRdb recomputed calls from the multiplex PCR reads with MiXCR, one row per CDR3 protein. The sample yields about 620,000 distinct CDR3 sequences, roughly 15% seen once. The same specimen was also included in a second study, on T cells in Graves' hyperthyroidism and ophthalmopathy.

The material sequenced was peripheral blood mononuclear cells (PBMCs), taken at new diagnosis, from a patient treated with antithyroid drugs. The receptors here all came from a woman aged 25 to 45 with Graves disease.

There are many counts of this clonotype. The rearrangement uses TRBV20-1 and TRBJ2-5; D is tentatively TRBD1 or TRBD2 (6 bases each). The CDR3 is 15 residues long. Germline V gene sequence: CDR1 DFQATT, CDR2 SNEGSKA (reference sequence). V lost 5 bases and J 5 bases, leaving 21 bases between the germline ends. The CDR3 DNA follows: TGCAGTGCTCTTAGGGGGGCTAGCGCCAGGGAGACCCAGTACTTC. It yields the protein CSALRGASARETQYF.

This clonotype was seen ten or more times. The rearrangement links TRBV28 to TRBJ2-7; D tentatively reads TRBD1 or TRBD2 (5 bases each). CDR3 length equals 15 residues. Germline values: CDR1 MDHEN, CDR2 SYDVKM. The ends were cut back, 7 bases at V and 2 bases at J, with 18 bases in the middle. As DNA, the CDR3 is TGTGCCAGCAATCCCCTTCCGGGGACCCCCTACGAGCAGTACTTC. Translating it yields CASNPLPGTPYEQYF.

Only a few counts were recorded for this clonotype. V usage is TRBV19 and J usage is TRBJ1-4; TRBD1 matches 9 bases. V shed 5 bases, J shed 5 bases, and the junction held 6 bases outside the gene matches. CDR3 size: 15 residues. Germline V gene lookup returns CDR1 LNHDA and CDR2 SQIVND (reference sequence). The CDR3 is CASSPAGTGNEKLFF. CDR3 DNA sequence: TGTGCCAGTAGTCCGGCCGGGACAGGGAATGAAAAACTGTTTTTT.

In this sample, this clonotype turned up many times. The chain uses TRBV20-1 and TRBJ1-1; D unresolved. Germline CDR1 is DFQATT and CDR2 is SNEGSKA (reference sequence). V lost 3 bases to trimming and J lost 0 bases, with 14 bases between them. This CDR3 region has 15 residues. CDR3 protein: CSASSFREMNTEAFF. The DNA of the CDR3 is TGCAGTGCTAGTTCTTTTAGGGAGATGAACACTGAAGCTTTCTTT.

This chain links TRBV6-2 or TRBV6-3 with TRBJ2-7; TRBD2 matches at 8 bases. The CDR3 length is 20 residues. V lost 4 bases to trimming and J lost 6 bases; unmatched junction nucleotides: 26. Germline V gene data show CDR1 as MNHEY and CDR2 as SVGEGT. The CDR3 region is CASSFLPGTKLGLAQGEQYF. The CDR3 DNA is TGTGCCAGCAGTTTCCTACCCGGGACAAAACTTGGACTAGCCCAGGGCGAGCAGTACTTC.

Concerning this clonotype: A much larger clone differs from this one at a single base, so this may be a read error. This is likely a read error, given that the CDR3 carries no conserved phenylalanine or tryptophan at its end. The chain carries TRBV20-1 and TRBJ1-5; TRBD1 matches 8 bases. The CDR3 spans 15 residues. Germline CDR1 DFQATT, CDR2 SNEGSKA (reference sequence). The ends lost 6 bases at V and 7 bases at J; junction bases unmatched: 14. The CDR3 DNA is TGCAGTGCACCCTCGGGACAGGCCCATGGCCAGCCCCAGCATTCT. Translated, it gives CSAPSGQAHGQPQHS.

V gene TRBV12-3 or TRBV12-4 combines with J gene TRBJ2-2; D may be TRBD2 (6 bases). This CDR3 spans 15 amino acids. V shed 3 bases and J shed 2 bases, with 10 bases lying between them. The CDR3 nucleotides are TGTGCCAGCAGTTTCGGGACTCATAACACCGGGGAGCTGTTTTTT. Amino acids: CASSFGTHNTGELFF.

This chain links TRBV19 with TRBJ2-1; D is possibly TRBD1 (6 bases). This CDR3 region has 15 residues. Per the germline V gene, CDR1 is LNHDA and CDR2 is SQIVND (reference sequence). The ends were cut back, 11 bases at V and 3 bases at J, with 20 bases in the middle. DNA for the CDR3: TGTGCCTGTGGTGTCGGCGTAGGGGGCTACAATGAGCAGTTCTTC. It codes for CACGVGVGGYNEQFF.

Ten or more counts support this clonotype. V usage is TRBV10-3 and J usage is TRBJ2-7; D gene uncertain. The CDR3 contains 14 residues. Germline CDR1 reads ENHRY; CDR2 reads SYGVKD. V dropped 3 bases and J dropped 3 bases, with 12 bases sitting between them. CDR3 DNA sequence: TGTGCCATCAGTGAATCTGGATCTCTCTACGAGCAGTACTTC. Its translation: CAISESGSLYEQYF.

A word on this clonotype: The DNA is omitted, as the CDR3 cannot be located on it reliably, and the CDR3 follows TCRdb's listing. The V and J genes are TRBV6-1 and TRBJ2-3; TRBD1 is taken as the D call from the table, unchecked against the DNA. The CDR3 is 23 amino acids in total, end residues counted. Germline loops: CDR1 MNHNS, CDR2 SASEGT. The CDR3 sequence is CASSRPGQTYEQYFGPGTDTQYF.

There are a few counts of this clonotype. The chain uses TRBV9 and TRBJ2-7, with TRBD1 identical over 9 bases. Germline assignment: CDR1 SGDLS and CDR2 YYNGEE. Trimming removed 4 bases from V and 1 base from J; junction bases left unmatched: 12. The CDR3 covers 17 residues. CDR3 DNA sequence: TGTGCCAGCAGCAACCAAGGACAGGGGATCGTATCCTACGAGCAGTACTTC. Protein sequence: CASSNQGQGIVSYEQYF.

The chain recombines TRBV27 with TRBJ2-7, with TRBD2 identical over 11 bases. This CDR3 has 15 residues. The germline CDR1 and CDR2 sequences are MNHEY and SMNVEV (reference sequence). The trim removed 10 bases at V and 3 bases at J, leaving 11 bases unmatched. CDR3 sequence (DNA): TGTGCCACCAGACGTAGCGGGAGGGTCGTCTACGAGCAGTACTTC. It specifies CATRRSGRVVYEQYF.

This clonotype came up many times. The chain combines TRBV12-3 or TRBV12-4 with TRBJ1-5; possibly TRBD1 for D (5 bases). Trimming removed 7 bases at V and 4 bases at J, with 14 bases between. The CDR3 is made up of 14 amino acids. As DNA, the CDR3 is TGTGCCAGCAACCGCCGGGGGGGGAATCAGCCCCAGCATTTT. This codes for CASNRRGGNQPQHF.

The chain has TRBV7-2 and TRBJ1-1; D is ambiguous. V lost 1 base to trimming and J lost 6 bases, with 6 bases between them. Germline values: CDR1 SGHTA, CDR2 FQGNSA. This CDR3 region has 12 residues. CDR3 loop: CASSLEYAEAFF. The DNA for the CDR3 is TGTGCCAGCAGCTTAGAGTACGCTGAAGCTTTCTTT.

This clonotype was detected many times. The chain has TRBV30 and TRBJ1-6; D ambiguous. Germline-derived CDR1 and CDR2 are GTSNPN and SVGIG (reference sequence). V was clipped by 3 bases and J by 11 bases, with 14 bases between them. CDR3 length: 13 residues. CDR3 nucleotides: TGTGCCTGGAGACCTGCGGCGGGCACACCCCTCCACTTT. It translates to CAWRPAAGTPLHF.

The chain carries TRBV7-3 and TRBJ2-1; D perhaps matches TRBD2 (7 bases). Germline-derived CDR1 and CDR2 are SGHTA and FQGTGA. CDR3 size: 13 residues. Trimming shortened V by 4 bases and J by 7 bases, and 11 bases separated the two germline ends. CDR3 nucleotide sequence: TGTGCCAGCAGCTCCGAGGGGGGGAATGAGCAGTTCTTC. This codes for CASSSEGGNEQFF.

This clonotype was observed a few times. The genes are TRBV28 and TRBJ1-3; no clear D. V lost 2 bases and J lost 7, with 18 bases in between. CDR3 length equals 16 residues. Germline loops: CDR1 MDHEN, CDR2 SYDVKM. This CDR3 is CASSLVGGAGFNTIYF. In DNA, the CDR3 is TGTGCCAGCAGTTTAGTAGGAGGTGCGGGGTTCAACACCATATATTTT.

J is TRBJ2-2 and V is TRBV28, with D hard to call. Looked up from germline, CDR1 is MDHEN and CDR2 is SYDVKM. The V and J ends lost 8 bases and 5 bases respectively, with 12 bases between them. The CDR3 is 13 residues long. CDR3: CASQERRTGELFF. The CDR3 coding sequence is TGTGCCAGCCAGGAGAGGAGAACCGGGGAGCTGTTTTTT.

This clonotype was found many times. The genes are TRBV20-1 and TRBJ2-1; 9 bases fit TRBD2. J was trimmed by 8 bases and V by 5 bases; bases with no gene match: 19. The germline V gene has CDR1 DFQATT and CDR2 SNEGSKA (reference sequence). This CDR3 region has 17 residues. This CDR3 is CSAPIGGAGGLGDEQFF. For the CDR3, the DNA is TGCAGTGCTCCGATCGGGGGTGCGGGAGGGTTAGGGGATGAGCAGTTCTTC.

J is TRBJ2-1 and V is TRBV7-9; 7 bases match TRBD1. The germline V gene has CDR1 SEHNR and CDR2 FQNEAQ (reference sequence). The trim removed 3 bases at V and 7 bases at J, leaving 9 bases unmatched. The CDR3 runs to 15 residues. In nucleotides, the CDR3 is TGTGCCAGCAGCTTCTTACAGGGGCAGACGAATGAGCAGTTCTTC. Protein sequence: CASSFLQGQTNEQFF. Full variable domain (remainder filled in from reference TRBV7-9 and TRBJ2-1): DTGVSQNPRHKITKRGQNVTFRCDPISEHNRLYWYRQTLGQGPEFLTYFQNEAQLEKSRLLSDRFSAERPKGSFSTLEIQRTEQGDSAMYLCASSFLQGQTNEQFFGPGTRLTVL.

As concerns this clonotype: With a much larger clone just one base away, this may be a read error. The chain joins TRBV11-1 to TRBJ1-2, with D maybe TRBD1 (5 bases). The length of the CDR3 is 15 residues. CDR1 is SGHAT and CDR2 is FQDESV in the germline V gene (reference sequence). The CDR3: CASSSYGGLNYGYTF. The CDR3 bases are TGCGCCAGCAGCTCGTATGGGGGATTGAACTATGGCTACACCTTC.

This clonotype was counted a few times. This sequence joins TRBV3-1 and TRBJ1-4, with 10 bases fitting TRBD1. V dropped 4 bases and J dropped 8; count of bases not matched to a gene: 7. This CDR3 has 15 residues. Germline V gives CDR1 LGHDT, CDR2 YNNKEL (reference sequence). The CDR3 loop is CASSRLGQGTEKLFF. The CDR3 DNA is TGTGCCAGCAGCCGATTGGGACAGGGGACGGAAAAACTGTTTTTT.